This T cell receptor beta chain was recovered during a study of CD8 T cells in ankylosing spondylitis. TCRdb ran MiXCR on the 5' RACE reads and lists one entry per CDR3 protein. The top ten clones hold under 4.5% of a sample with around 490,000 distinct CDR3 sequences, under 5.5% of them seen once. This clonotype came up many times. As yet, its antigen is unknown. Notes on the study in general: Relatively scarce in peripheral blood, disease-linked clones were CD8+. Matched synovial fluid from ankylosing spondylitis patients was reported to be enriched for disease-linked clones. In reactive arthritis synovial fluid and blood, some motif variants had been reported before. There was a TCR beta motif, made of several highly homologous variants, that appeared characteristic of ankylosing spondylitis blood.

Trimming pared 0 bases from V and 8 bases from J, leaving 17 bases between. Germline assignment: CDR1 ENHRY and CDR2 SYGVKD. The CDR3 is 16 residues long. This clonotype was sampled from a male donor with ankylosing spondylitis. Sequencing input: blood, either unsorted or a sorted T cell fraction (not recorded which). The chain combines TRBV10-3 with TRBJ2-1; D perhaps matches TRBD2 (6 bases). CDR3 in DNA: TGTGCCATCAGTGAGTCTGGGCGGGGTGGCTATTATGAGCAGTTCTTC. Encoded protein: CAISESGRGGYYEQFF.